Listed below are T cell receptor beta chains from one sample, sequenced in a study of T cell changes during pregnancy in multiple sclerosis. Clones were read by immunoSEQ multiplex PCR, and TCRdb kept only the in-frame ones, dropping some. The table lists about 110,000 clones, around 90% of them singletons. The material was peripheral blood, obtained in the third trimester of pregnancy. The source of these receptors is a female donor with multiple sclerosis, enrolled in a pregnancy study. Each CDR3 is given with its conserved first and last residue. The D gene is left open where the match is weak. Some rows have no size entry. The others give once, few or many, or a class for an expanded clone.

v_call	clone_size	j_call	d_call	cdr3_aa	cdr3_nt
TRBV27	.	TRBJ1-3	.	CASRSSGNTIYF	TGTGCCAGCAGGAGCTCTGGAAACACCATATATTTT
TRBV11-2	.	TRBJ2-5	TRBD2	CASSRRGLAGEGETQYF	TGTGCCAGCAGCCGAAGAGGCCTAGCGGGAGAGGGTGAGACCCAGTACTTC
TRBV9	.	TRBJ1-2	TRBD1	CASSTRTGGYTF	TGTGCCAGCAGCACGCGGACAGGTGGCTACACCTTC
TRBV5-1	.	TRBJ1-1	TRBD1	CASSSLTGGVVTEAFF	TGCGCCAGCAGCTCGTTGACAGGGGGAGTAGTCACTGAAGCTTTCTTT
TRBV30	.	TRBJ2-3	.	CAWSVGANTQYF	TGTGCCTGGAGTGTAGGGGCAAATACGCAGTATTTT
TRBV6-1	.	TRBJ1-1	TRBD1	CASSGRQGDTEAFF	TGTGCCAGCAGTGGTCGACAGGGGGACACTGAAGCTTTCTTT
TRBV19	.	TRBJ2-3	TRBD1	CASSMWGQPSDTQYF	TGTGCCAGTAGTATGTGGGGACAGCCCTCGGATACGCAGTATTTT
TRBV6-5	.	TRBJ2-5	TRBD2	CASKAGGETQYF	TGTGCCAGCAAGGCGGGGGGGGAGACCCAGTACTTC
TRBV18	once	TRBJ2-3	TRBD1	CASSPPGQVYTDTQYF	TGTGCCAGCTCACCACCTGGACAGGTCTATACAGATACGCAGTATTTT
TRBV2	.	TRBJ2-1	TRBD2	CASREVAGYNEQFF	TGTGCCAGCAGGGAGGTAGCGGGATACAATGAGCAGTTCTTC
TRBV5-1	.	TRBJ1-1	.	CASSLGTGMNTEAFF	TGCGCCAGCAGCTTGGGAACAGGTATGAACACTGAAGCTTTCTTT
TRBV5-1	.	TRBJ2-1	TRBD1	CASSPGQDSSYNEQFF	TGCGCCAGCAGCCCAGGACAGGACAGCTCCTACAATGAGCAGTTCTTC
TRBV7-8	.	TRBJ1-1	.	CASSFAGNLNTEAFF	TGTGCCAGCAGCTTTGCAGGGAACTTGAACACTGAAGCTTTCTTT
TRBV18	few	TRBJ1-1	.	CASSPTGSAEAFF	TGTGCCAGCTCACCTACAGGGAGCGCTGAAGCTTTCTTT
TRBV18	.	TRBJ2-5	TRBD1	CASSQGATETQYF	TGTGCCAGCTCACAGGGGGCTACGGAGACCCAGTACTTC
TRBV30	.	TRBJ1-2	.	CAWDRNYGYTF	TGTGCCTGGGACAGAAACTATGGCTACACCTTC
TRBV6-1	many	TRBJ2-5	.	CASSEEEGRKTQYF	TGTGCCAGCAGTGAAGAGGAGGGGAGGAAGACCCAGTACTTC
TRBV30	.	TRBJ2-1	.	CAWTFGLQGNEQFF	TGTGCCTGGACTTTCGGACTTCAAGGGAATGAGCAGTTCTTC
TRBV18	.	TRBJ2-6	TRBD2	CASSPQREAEVLTF	TGTGCCAGCTCACCACAGCGGGAGGCCGAGGTCCTGACTTTC
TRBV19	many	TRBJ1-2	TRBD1	CASSISGGRNYGYTF	TGTGCCAGTAGTATATCAGGGGGCAGGAACTATGGCTACACCTTC
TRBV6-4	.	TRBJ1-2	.	CASSDTWRSGGYTF	TGTGCCAGCAGTGATACGTGGAGATCCGGCGGCTACACCTTC
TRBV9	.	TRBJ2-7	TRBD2	CASSVGGTTYEQYF	TGTGCCAGCAGCGTCGGGGGGACTACCTACGAGCAGTACTTC
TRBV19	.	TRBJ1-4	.	CASSIRVFIERGEKLFF	TGTGCCAGTAGTATCCGGGTGTTTATTGAACGTGGCGAAAAACTGTTTTTT
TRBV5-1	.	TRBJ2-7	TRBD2	CASSASLAGEKRGSYEQYF	TGCGCCAGCAGCGCCTCACTAGCGGGAGAGAAAAGGGGTTCCTACGAGCAGTACTTC
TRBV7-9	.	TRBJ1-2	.	CASSPIIETNYGYTF	TGTGCCAGCAGCCCCATCATAGAAACTAACTATGGCTACACCTTC
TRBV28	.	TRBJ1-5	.	CASSWGGPGEGNQPQHF	TGTGCCAGCAGTTGGGGAGGGCCCGGGGAGGGCAATCAGCCCCAGCATTTT
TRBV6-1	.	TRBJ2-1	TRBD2	CASIDSGGSYNEQFF	TGTGCCAGCATTGATAGCGGGGGCTCCTACAATGAGCAGTTCTTC
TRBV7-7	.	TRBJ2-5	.	CASSLVGGDGAGTQYF	TGTGCCAGCAGCTTAGTAGGAGGGGACGGGGCTGGGACCCAGTACTTC
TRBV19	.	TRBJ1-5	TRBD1	CASSATGNQPQHF	TGTGCCAGTAGTGCGACAGGGAATCAGCCCCAGCATTTT
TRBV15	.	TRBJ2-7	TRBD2	CATSRRSGKSYEQYF	TGTGCCACCAGCAGAAGAAGCGGGAAGAGCTACGAGCAGTACTTC
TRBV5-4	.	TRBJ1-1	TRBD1	CASSLAGQGGTEAFF	TGTGCCAGCAGCTTGGCAGGACAGGGTGGCACTGAAGCTTTCTTT
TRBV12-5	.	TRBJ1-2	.	CASGLGTVPYGYTF	TGTGCTAGTGGTTTGGGGACAGTCCCTTATGGCTACACCTTC
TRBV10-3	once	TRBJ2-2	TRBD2	CAISGKPGGGDTGELFF	TGTGCCATCAGTGGGAAGCCGGGGGGAGGGGACACCGGGGAGCTGTTTTTT
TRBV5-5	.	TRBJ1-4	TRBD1	CASSAGQGANEKLFF	TGTGCCAGCAGCGCTGGACAGGGGGCTAATGAAAAACTGTTTTTT
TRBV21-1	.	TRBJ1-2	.	CASSKRTGNNYGYTF	TGTGCCAGCAGCAAAAGGACAGGCAATAACTATGGCTACACCTTC
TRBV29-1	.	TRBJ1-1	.	CSVVTLLKAEAFF	TGCAGCGTGGTGACATTACTTAAGGCTGAAGCTTTCTTT
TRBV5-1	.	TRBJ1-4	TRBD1	CASSFQGARVVGEKLFF	TGCGCCAGCAGCTTTCAGGGGGCGAGGGTGGTAGGAGAAAAACTGTTTTTT
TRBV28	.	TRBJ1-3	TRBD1	CASRLDRAGNTIYF	TGTGCCAGCAGACTGGACAGGGCTGGAAACACCATATATTTT
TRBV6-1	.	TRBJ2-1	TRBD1	CASSLRGLHNEQFF	TGTGCCAGCAGTTTGAGGGGGCTTCACAATGAGCAGTTCTTC
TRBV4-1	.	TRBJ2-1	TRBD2	CASSHPLAGVAREQFF	TGCGCCAGCAGCCACCCCCTAGCGGGGGTGGCTCGGGAGCAGTTCTTC
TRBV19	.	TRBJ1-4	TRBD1	CASSMGTGESEKLFF	TGTGCCAGTAGTATGGGAACAGGGGAATCGGAAAAACTGTTTTTT
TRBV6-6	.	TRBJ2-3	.	CASSPGSTDTQYF	TGTGCCAGCAGTCCCGGGAGTACAGATACGCAGTATTTT
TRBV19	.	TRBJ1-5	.	CASKNRDSNQPQHF	TGTGCCAGTAAGAACAGGGACAGCAATCAGCCCCAGCATTTT
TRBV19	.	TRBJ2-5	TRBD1	CASSPGTGIRETQYF	TGTGCCAGTAGTCCTGGGACAGGGATCCGAGAGACCCAGTACTTC
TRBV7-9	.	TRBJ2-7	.	CASSFLGGPSYEQYF	TGTGCCAGCAGCTTCTTGGGGGGGCCCTCCTACGAGCAGTACTTC
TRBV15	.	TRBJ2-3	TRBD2	CATSRDRLARADTQYF	TGTGCCACCAGCAGAGATAGACTAGCCCGCGCAGATACGCAGTATTTT
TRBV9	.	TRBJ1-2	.	CASSVQPRGEDGYTF	TGTGCCAGCAGCGTACAGCCTCGGGGGGAGGATGGCTACACCTTC
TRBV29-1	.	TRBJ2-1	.	CSAPLLGGFDEQFF	TGCAGCGCGCCACTCCTAGGGGGTTTCGATGAGCAGTTCTTC
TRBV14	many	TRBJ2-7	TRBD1	CASSPFQGAVEQYF	TGTGCCAGCAGCCCTTTTCAGGGGGCGGTCGAGCAGTACTTC
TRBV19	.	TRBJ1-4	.	CASTRVGVLEKLFF	TGTGCCAGTACTCGAGTAGGAGTTTTGGAAAAACTGTTTTTT
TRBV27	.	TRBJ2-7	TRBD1	CASRLDQPTRDRPFAPYEQYF	TGTGCCAGCAGATTGGATCAGCCGACTCGGGACAGGCCCTTCGCTCCCTACGAGCAGTACTTC
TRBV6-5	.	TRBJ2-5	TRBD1	CASSLDRAFQETQYF	TGTGCCAGCAGCCTGGACAGGGCCTTCCAAGAGACCCAGTACTTC
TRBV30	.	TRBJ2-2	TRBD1	CAWSGGQGAMASGKPGELFF	TGTGCCTGGAGTGGGGGACAGGGGGCTATGGCTAGCGGGAAGCCCGGGGAGCTGTTTTTT
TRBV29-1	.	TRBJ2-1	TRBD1	CSVEPQGDRSSSYNEQFF	TGCAGCGTTGAACCCCAGGGGGATAGGAGTAGTTCCTACAATGAGCAGTTCTTC
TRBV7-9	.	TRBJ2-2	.	CASSRQVTGELFF	TGTGCCAGCAGCCGTCAGGTCACCGGGGAGCTGTTTTTT
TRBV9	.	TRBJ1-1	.	CASSAMNTEAFF	TGTGCCAGCAGCGCTATGAACACTGAAGCTTTCTTT
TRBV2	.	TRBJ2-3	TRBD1	CASSDSGTASTDTQYF	TGTGCCAGCAGTGACTCCGGGACAGCTAGCACAGATACGCAGTATTTT
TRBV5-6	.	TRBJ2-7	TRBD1	CASSFTGAYEQYF	TGTGCCAGCAGCTTCACAGGGGCCTACGAGCAGTACTTC
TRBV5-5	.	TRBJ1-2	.	CASSLEYFNYGYTF	TGTGCCAGCAGCTTAGAATACTTTAACTATGGCTACACCTTC